Given below is one TCR beta chain in context. Its specificity is not known. The data were taken from a study of blood T cells in healthy people across ages. Findings and caveats of the study: Not knowing donor CMV status may have confounded expanded clonotype changes.

CDR1 is DFQATT, CDR2 SNEGSKA, per germline (reference sequence). The CDR3 runs 13 residues. J gave up 10 bases and V 6 bases, and 9 bases lay outside the gene matches. Through a sample-barcoded 5' primer and a J-beta primer mix, a second PCR was run for about 6 to 11 cycles. TCRdb ran MiXCR on the 5' RACE reads and lists one entry per CDR3 protein. The sample has 1 million or so distinct CDR3 sequences, under 55% seen once; the top ten hold approximately 17%. The chain links TRBV20-1 to TRBJ2-1, with TRBD2 identical over 10 bases. The sequenced material came from blood. The clonotype comes from a woman aged 55-69 years in good health. The CDR3 spells CSANSGRSREQFF. As DNA, the CDR3 is TGCAGTGCCAATAGCGGGAGGAGTCGGGAGCAGTTCTTC.